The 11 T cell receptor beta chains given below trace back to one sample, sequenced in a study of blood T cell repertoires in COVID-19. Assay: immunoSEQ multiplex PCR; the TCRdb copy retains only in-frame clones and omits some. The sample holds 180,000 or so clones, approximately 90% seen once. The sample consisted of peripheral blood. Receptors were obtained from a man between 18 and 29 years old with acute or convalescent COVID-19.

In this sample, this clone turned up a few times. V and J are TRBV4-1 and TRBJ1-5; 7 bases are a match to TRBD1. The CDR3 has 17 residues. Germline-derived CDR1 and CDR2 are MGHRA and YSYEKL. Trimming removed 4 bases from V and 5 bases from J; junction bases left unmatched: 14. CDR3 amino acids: CASSRQGLVLKDQPQHF. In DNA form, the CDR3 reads TGCGCCAGCAGCCGACAGGGATTAGTTTTGAAGGATCAGCCCCAGCATTTT.

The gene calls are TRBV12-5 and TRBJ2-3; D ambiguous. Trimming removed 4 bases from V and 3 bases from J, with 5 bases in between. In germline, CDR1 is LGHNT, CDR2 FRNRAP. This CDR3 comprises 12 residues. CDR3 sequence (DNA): TGTGCTAGTGGTTCCCTGACAGATACGCAGTATTTT. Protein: CASGSLTDTQYF.

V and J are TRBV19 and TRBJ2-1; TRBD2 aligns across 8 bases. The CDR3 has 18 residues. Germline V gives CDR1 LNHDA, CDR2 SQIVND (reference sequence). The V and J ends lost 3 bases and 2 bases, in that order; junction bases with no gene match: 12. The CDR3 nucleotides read TGTGCCAGTAGTATTTTTCCCCGGACTAGCTGGGCCTACAATGAGCAGTTCTTC. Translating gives CASSIFPRTSWAYNEQFF. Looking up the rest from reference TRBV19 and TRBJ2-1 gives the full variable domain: DGGITQSPKYLFRKEGQNVTLSCEQNLNHDAMYWYRQDPGQGLRLIYYSQIVNDFQKGDIAEGYSVSREKKESFPLTVTSAQKNPTAFYLCASSIFPRTSWAYNEQFFGPGTRLTVL.

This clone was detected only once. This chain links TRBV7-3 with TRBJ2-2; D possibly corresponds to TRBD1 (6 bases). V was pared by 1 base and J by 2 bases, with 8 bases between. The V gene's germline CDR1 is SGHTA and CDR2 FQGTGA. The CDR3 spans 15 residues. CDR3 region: CASSLRQDNTGELFF. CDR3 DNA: TGTGCCAGCAGCTTAAGACAGGACAACACCGGGGAGCTGTTTTTT. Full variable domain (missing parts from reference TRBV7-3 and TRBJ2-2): GAGVSQTPSNKVTEKGKYVELRCDPISGHTALYWYRQSLGQGPEFLIYFQGTGAADDSGLPNDRFFAVRPEGSVSTLKIQRTERGDSAVYLCASSLRQDNTGELFFGEGSRLTVL.

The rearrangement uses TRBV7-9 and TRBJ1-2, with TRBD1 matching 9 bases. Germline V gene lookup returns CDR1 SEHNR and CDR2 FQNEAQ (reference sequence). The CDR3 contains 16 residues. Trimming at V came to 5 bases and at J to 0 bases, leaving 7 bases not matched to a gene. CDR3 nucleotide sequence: TGTGCCAGCAGCCCGGGGAGGGACAGGGCTAACTATGGCTACACCTTC. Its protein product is CASSPGRDRANYGYTF.

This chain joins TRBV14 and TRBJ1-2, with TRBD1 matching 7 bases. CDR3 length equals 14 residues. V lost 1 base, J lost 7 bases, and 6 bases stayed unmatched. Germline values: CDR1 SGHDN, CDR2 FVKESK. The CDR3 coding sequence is TGTGCCAGCAGCCAAGGAGGACAGGAAGTTGGCTACACCTTC. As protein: CASSQGGQEVGYTF.

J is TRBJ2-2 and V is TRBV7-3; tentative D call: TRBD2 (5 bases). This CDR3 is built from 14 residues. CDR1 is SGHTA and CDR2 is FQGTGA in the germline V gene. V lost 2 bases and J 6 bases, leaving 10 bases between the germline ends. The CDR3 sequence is CASSLWEQSGELFF. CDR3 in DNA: TGTGCCAGCAGCTTATGGGAGCAATCCGGGGAGCTGTTTTTT.

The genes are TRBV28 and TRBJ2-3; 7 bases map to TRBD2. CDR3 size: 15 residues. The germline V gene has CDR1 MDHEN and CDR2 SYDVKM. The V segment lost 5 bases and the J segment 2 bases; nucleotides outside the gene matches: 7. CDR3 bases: TGTGCCAGCAGTGCTCGGGGAGGGGTCACAGATACGCAGTATTTT. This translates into CASSARGGVTDTQYF.

The CDR3 is CASSFDRVLGNTIYF. The CDR3 nucleotides read TGTGCCAGCAGTTTCGACAGGGTGTTGGGAAACACCATATATTTT. The V call is TRBV27, the J call TRBJ1-3; 7 bases line up with TRBD1. Trimming took 3 bases from V and 4 from J; bases not matched to a gene: 6. The CDR3 has 15 amino acids. Germline CDR1 is MNHEY and CDR2 is SMNVEV (reference sequence).

CDR3 DNA sequence: TGTGCCAGCAGCGGTGTCCCTTCCTACGAGCAGTACTTC. It codes for CASSGVPSYEQYF. The chain links TRBV9 to TRBJ2-7; D is unclear. Germline V lookup: CDR1 SGDLS, CDR2 YYNGEE. The length of the CDR3 is 13 residues. V gave up 3 bases and J gave up 1 base, with 8 bases separating them. The variable domain in full, with the rest retrieved from reference TRBV9 and TRBJ2-7, is DSGVTQTPKHLITATGQRVTLRCSPRSGDLSVYWYQQSLDQGLQFLIQYYNGEERAKGNILERFSAQQFPDLHSELNLSSLELGDSALYFCASSGVPSYEQYFGPGTRLTVT.

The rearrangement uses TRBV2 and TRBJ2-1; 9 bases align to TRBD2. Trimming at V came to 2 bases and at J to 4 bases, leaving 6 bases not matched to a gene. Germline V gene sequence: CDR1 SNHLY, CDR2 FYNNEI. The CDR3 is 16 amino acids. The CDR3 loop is CASSEFAGGLYNEQFF. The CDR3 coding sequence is TGTGCCAGCAGTGAATTTGCGGGGGGGCTGTACAATGAGCAGTTCTTC.